These T cell receptor beta chains were read from a single sample in a study of blood T cells in healthy people across ages. Each CDR3 protein is one row after TCRdb ran MiXCR on the 5' RACE reads. The top ten clones hold 28% of a sample with 890,000 or so distinct CDR3 sequences, around two thirds of them seen once. Sequenced: blood. All receptors derive from a man aged 30 to 45 in good health. Each CDR3 is given with its conserved first and last residue.

V	J	CDR3
TRBV9	TRBJ2-1	CASSVEVGGSEQFF
TRBV4-3	TRBJ1-1	CASSQDGVTEPFF
TRBV11-2	TRBJ2-5	CASSFINLLETQYF
TRBV9	TRBJ2-6	CASSVDLQSGANVLTF
TRBV5-4	NA	CASSVNGRGGLYEQYF
TRBV6-2/TRBV6-3	TRBJ2-3	CASSSPDRGLWTQYF
TRBV27	TRBJ2-3	CASRLAGYRTDTQYF
TRBV30	TRBJ2-7	CALRGAYEQYF
TRBV4-3	TRBJ2-1	CASSQDRGEGSQFF
TRBV4-1	NA	CASSQGHGYNEQYF
TRBV7-3	TRBJ2-7	CASSSQGGDSYEQYF
TRBV12-3/TRBV12-4	TRBJ1-4	CASRPDRGRVEKLFF
TRBV9	TRBJ2-1	CASGSGGASEQFF
TRBV7-9	TRBJ1-1	CTNKGENTEAFF
TRBV5-4	TRBJ2-2	CASSGTNTGELFF
TRBV20-1	TRBJ2-5	CSARGGTSWETQYF
TRBV6-1	TRBJ2-7	CASVYGQGRYEQYF
TRBV10-3	TRBJ2-7	CAISESPYEQYF
TRBV6-6	TRBJ2-3	CASTGRGTDTQYF
TRBV29-1	TRBJ2-5	CSVGDRGNKETQYF
TRBV7-2	TRBJ2-3	CASSSPRLAGGQNTQYF
TRBV6-5	TRBJ2-5	CASRRSGGKQETQYF
TRBV3-1	TRBJ2-3	CATIRGGDTQYF
TRBV7-2	TRBJ1-5	CASSLAWGNNQPQHF
TRBV6-2/TRBV6-3	TRBJ2-3	CASSYGLGEDTQYF
TRBV29-1	TRBJ2-5	CSVEGHGAEETQYF
TRBV6-4	TRBJ2-1	CASSPNSGGDNNEQFF
TRBV7-2	TRBJ1-6	CASSLGDSSNSPLHF
TRBV15	TRBJ2-3	CATSTSGGADTQYF
TRBV6-2/TRBV6-3	TRBJ2-2	CVSSRSGGNTGELFF
TRBV6-2/TRBV6-3	TRBJ1-2	CASSYTDRGGKANYGYTF
TRBV12-3/TRBV12-4	TRBJ2-5	CVSRILAEETQYF
TRBV7-2	TRBJ2-3	CASRTGWGTDTQYF
TRBV29-1	TRBJ1-1	CSVVGQAPEAFF
TRBV12-3/TRBV12-4	TRBJ2-7	CASRPGPIAGASYEQYF
TRBV25-1	TRBJ2-2	CASSVQGNPGELFF
TRBV2	TRBJ1-6	CASKGHYSPLHF
TRBV28	TRBJ1-3	CASSLNRGFSGNTIYF
TRBV18	TRBJ1-6	CASSPSWEGSPLHF
TRBV27	TRBJ2-7	CVSSSPSTGSYEQYF
TRBV9	TRBJ2-1	CASSGGSKNEQFF
TRBV20-1	TRBJ2-7	CSAARSLYEQYF
TRBV10-3	TRBJ2-3	CAISPYPDSSTDTQYF
TRBV2	TRBJ2-7	CASSESAGGLAYEQYF
TRBV12-3/TRBV12-4	TRBJ2-7	CASRPSGAVNWAQYF
TRBV7-2	TRBJ1-5	CASSWDFGGLGQPQHF
TRBV20-1	TRBJ2-7	CSAILGGASYEQYF
TRBV20-1	TRBJ1-4	CSAQSEGEGWSEKLFF
TRBV7-3	TRBJ2-7	CASSLKGGRDAYEQYF
TRBV7-2	TRBJ2-7	CASSSQAGGRYEQYF
TRBV6-5	TRBJ2-2	CASSYQGAGYTGELFF